This T cell receptor beta chain is drawn from a study of read filtering for tumor transcriptome and immune sequencing (TCRdb year 2020). Turning to the overall study: The cohort had about 17 male and approximately 13 female patients with a mean age of around 69 years, ranging from roughly 45 to 90. Under revised international staging, 8 patients fell into R-ISS I, 15 to 20 into R-ISS II and over 5 into R-ISS III. After DNase treatment, whole-transcriptome libraries were prepared using the TruSeq RNA Access Library Prep Kit. TCR-region mapped reads per sample ranged from about 3.5 to 11 million with IR-seq versus only about 85 to 1,300 with RNA-seq. The study compared TCR repertoires from targeted immune repertoire sequencing and bulk whole-transcriptome sequencing run on the same bone marrow samples. One of the main goals was to work out a read-filtering strategy for immune repertoire data, in particular whether clonotypes backed by only a single read should be removed. The full study reports these points: The sorted CD138-negative fraction was not purified T cells but a mixed bone marrow immune population. When single-read clonotypes were removed, the proportions of shared clonotypes in IR-seq and RNA-seq correlated more strongly. In IR-seq, about 82% of clonotypes but 3% to 4.5% of total reads were represented by single-read clonotypes, whereas in RNA-seq, about 75% of clonotypes and more than 35% of reads were represented by single-read clonotypes. Compared with RNA-seq, IR-seq captured clonotypes at much higher depth and more reliably, and a smaller IR-seq throughput was enough to identify most shared clonotypes.

Starting from roughly 440 ng RNA, TCR libraries were constructed with the Immunoverse kit using molecular barcoded adaptors that cover the alpha/delta and beta/gamma chains. TCR library preparation was performed with the same RNA that was used for transcriptome sequencing. TCR libraries were sequenced on an Illumina HiSeq 4000 with 2 x 150 cycles. The authors' pipeline ran thus. TCR reads were aligned to human V, D, J and C references and assembled into CDR3 clonotypes with MiXCR, including quality filtering and error correction. The tcR package in R was used for analysis of clonotype counts and gene usage diversity. For inspection of raw mapping reads, RNA-seq reads were mapped by STAR aligner version 2.5.3a onto GRCh37 of the human genome. To test the effect of sequencing depth on detected clonotypes, IR-seq fastq files were randomly downsampled using Seqtk 1.3. TCRdb ran its own pipeline on the public reads, namely fastp trimming at Q25 and MiXCR clone calling, and kept in-frame beta chains. Each entry merges the rows of one CDR3 protein and shows their most common DNA and genes. TCRdb, not the original authors, processed these V and J calls. This sample is represented by 45,000 to 50,000 distinct CDR3 sequences; approximately 12% of them were singletons. More than 14% of the sample goes to the ten largest clones.

The CDR3 goes from the cysteine to the phenylalanine over 12 residues. Only the CDR3 DNA stays, 36 bases, in frame from base 1. Trimming costs V 2 bases and J 9 bases, and their ends lie 9 bases apart. From a lookup of the germline V gene, CDR1 and CDR2 are SGHRS and YFSETQ. Each patient had bone marrow sampled at the time of active disease. Ficoll-Hypaque density gradient centrifugation was used to isolate bone marrow mononuclear cells. To remove myeloma plasma cells, the cells were labeled with CD138 magnetic microbeads on a MACS separator, and CD138-negative cells were then collected by negative selection. Flow cytometry with CD138 antibodies on an Attune NxT was used to check how pure the isolated cells were. TRIzol reagent was used to extract total RNA, and a NanoDrop spectrophotometer was used to quantify the extracted RNA. For each patient, paired RNA-seq and IR-seq were run on the CD138-negative bone marrow sample from that patient.

This clonotype was seen at least ten times. No cognate antigen has been identified for it. Per-base quality was not reported, and no clone a single base away is much larger than it. The receptor chain draws on TRBV5-1 and TRBJ2-1; the D gene is perhaps TRBD2, from 5 matching bases. This receptor was identified in a donor aged 40 or older with multiple myeloma. Sequencing used a population of CD138-negative cells sorted from bone marrow. The cell subset or site tag for this specimen amounts to: bone marrow mononuclear cells depleted of CD138+ plasma/myeloma cells by negative magnetic selection. Read as DNA, the sequence is TGCGCCAGCAGCTTTACTGGAGGTGAGCAGTTCTTC. It specifies CASSFTGGEQFF. With the rest looked up from the reference TRBV5-1 and TRBJ2-1 genes rather than sequenced, the full variable domain is KAGVTQTPRYLIKTRGQQVTLSCSPISGHRSVSWYQQTPGQGLQFLFEYFSETQRNKGNFPGRFSGRQFSNSRSEMNVSTLELGDSALYLCASSFTGGEQFFGPGTRLTVL.